The clone carrying this T cell receptor (beta chain) has just one count. Its matching antigen is unknown. The PCR had 60 Vbeta and 13 Jbeta primers. Using immunoSEQ multiplex PCR, the repertoire was profiled, and TCRdb retains in-frame clones only, with some absent. The data contain about 200,000 clones, around 84% of them singletons. The sample is drawn from a study of cytomegalovirus exposure and HLA in healthy donors. Study-level background: A prior analysis found 95 million to 140 million unique TCR beta sequences from 170 million or so T cells.

The study's findings and limits: Among the CMV-associated chains, three were confirmed in vitro as specific for CMV antigens.

Input material: PBMCs. The source is a woman aged 18-35 years in good health and CMV-seronegative.

The CDR3 is CASSLQLAGGTGELFF. The CDR3 DNA reads as TGTGCCAGCAGCTTACAGCTAGCGGGGGGGACCGGGGAGCTGTTTTTT. The rearrangement joins TRBV7-9 to TRBJ2-2, with 12 bases fitting TRBD2. Germline-derived CDR1 and CDR2 are SEHNR and FQNEAQ (reference sequence). The CDR3 totals 16 residues. V trimming: 2 bases; J trimming: 5 bases; junction bases outside the gene matches: 3.